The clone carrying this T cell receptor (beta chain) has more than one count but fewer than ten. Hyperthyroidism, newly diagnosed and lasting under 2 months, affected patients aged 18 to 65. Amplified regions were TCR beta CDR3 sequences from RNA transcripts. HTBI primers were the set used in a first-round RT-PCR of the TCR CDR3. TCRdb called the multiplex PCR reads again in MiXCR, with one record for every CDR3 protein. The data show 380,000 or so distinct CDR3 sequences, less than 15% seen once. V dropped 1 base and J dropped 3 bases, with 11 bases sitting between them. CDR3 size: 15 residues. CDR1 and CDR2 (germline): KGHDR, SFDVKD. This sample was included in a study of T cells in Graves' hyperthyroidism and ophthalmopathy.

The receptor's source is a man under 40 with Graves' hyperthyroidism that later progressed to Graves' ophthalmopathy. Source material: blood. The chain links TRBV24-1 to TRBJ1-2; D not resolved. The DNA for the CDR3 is TGTGCCACCAGTGATTTATCCGATCCGGACTATGGCTACACCTTC. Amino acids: CATSDLSDPDYGYTF.